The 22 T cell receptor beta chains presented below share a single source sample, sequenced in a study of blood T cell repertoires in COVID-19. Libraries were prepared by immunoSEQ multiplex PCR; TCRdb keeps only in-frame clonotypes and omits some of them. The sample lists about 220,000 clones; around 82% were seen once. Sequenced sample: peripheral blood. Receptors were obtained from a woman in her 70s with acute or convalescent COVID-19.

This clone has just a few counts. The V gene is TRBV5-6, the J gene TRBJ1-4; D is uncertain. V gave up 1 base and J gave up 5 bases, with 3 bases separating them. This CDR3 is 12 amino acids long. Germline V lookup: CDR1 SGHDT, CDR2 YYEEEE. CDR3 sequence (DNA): TGTGCCAGCAGCTTGATAAATGAAAAACTGTTTTTT. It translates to CASSLINEKLFF.

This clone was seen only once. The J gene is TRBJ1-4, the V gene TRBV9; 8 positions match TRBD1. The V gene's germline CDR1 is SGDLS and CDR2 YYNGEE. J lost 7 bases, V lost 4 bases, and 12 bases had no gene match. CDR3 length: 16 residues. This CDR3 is CASSSTPGTGAEKLFF. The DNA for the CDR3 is TGTGCCAGCAGCTCTACCCCCGGGACAGGTGCTGAAAAACTGTTTTTT. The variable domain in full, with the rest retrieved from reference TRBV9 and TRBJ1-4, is DSGVTQTPKHLITATGQRVTLRCSPRSGDLSVYWYQQSLDQGLQFLIQYYNGEERAKGNILERFSAQQFPDLHSELNLSSLELGDSALYFCASSSTPGTGAEKLFFGSGTQLSVL.

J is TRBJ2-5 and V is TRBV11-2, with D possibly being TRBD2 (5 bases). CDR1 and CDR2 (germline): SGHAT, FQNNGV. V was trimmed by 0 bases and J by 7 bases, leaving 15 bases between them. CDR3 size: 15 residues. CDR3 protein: CASSLDRGLSWTQYF. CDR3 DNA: TGTGCCAGCAGCTTAGATCGAGGACTTTCCTGGACCCAGTACTTC. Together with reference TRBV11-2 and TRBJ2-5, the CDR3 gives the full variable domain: EAGVAQSPRYKIIEKRQSVAFWCNPISGHATLYWYQQILGQGPKLLIQFQNNGVVDDSQLPKDRFSAERLKGVDSTLKIQPAKLEDSAVYLCASSLDRGLSWTQYFGPGTRLLVL.

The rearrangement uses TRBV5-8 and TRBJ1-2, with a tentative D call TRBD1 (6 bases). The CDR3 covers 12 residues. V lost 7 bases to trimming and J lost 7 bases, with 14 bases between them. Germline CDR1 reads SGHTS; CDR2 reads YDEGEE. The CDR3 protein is CASRRGASGYTF. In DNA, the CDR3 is TGTGCCAGCCGGCGGGGGGCCAGTGGCTACACCTTC.

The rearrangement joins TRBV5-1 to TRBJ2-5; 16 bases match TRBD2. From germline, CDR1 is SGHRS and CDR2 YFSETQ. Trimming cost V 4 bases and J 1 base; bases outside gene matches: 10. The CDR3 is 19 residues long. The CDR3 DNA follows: TGCGCCAGCAGCGCCACCGGGACTAGCGGGGGGGCCGGCCAAGAGACCCAGTACTTC. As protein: CASSATGTSGGAGQETQYF. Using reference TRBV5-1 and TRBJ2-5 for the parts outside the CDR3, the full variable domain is KAGVTQTPRYLIKTRGQQVTLSCSPISGHRSVSWYQQTPGQGLQFLFEYFSETQRNKGNFPGRFSGRQFSNSRSEMNVSTLELGDSALYLCASSATGTSGGAGQETQYFGPGTRLLVL.

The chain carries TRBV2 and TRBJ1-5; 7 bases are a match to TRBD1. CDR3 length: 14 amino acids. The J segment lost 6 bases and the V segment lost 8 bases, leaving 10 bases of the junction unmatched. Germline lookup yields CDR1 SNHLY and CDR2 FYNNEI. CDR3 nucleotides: TGTGCCAGCGAAAAACAGGGGATGGGTCAGCCCCAGCATTTT. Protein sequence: CASEKQGMGQPQHF. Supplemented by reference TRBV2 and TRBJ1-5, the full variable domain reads EPEVTQTPSHQVTQMGQEVILRCVPISNHLYFYWYRQILGQKVEFLVSFYNNEISEKSEIFDDQFSVERPDGSNFTLKIRSTKLEDSAMYFCASEKQGMGQPQHFGDGTRLSIL.

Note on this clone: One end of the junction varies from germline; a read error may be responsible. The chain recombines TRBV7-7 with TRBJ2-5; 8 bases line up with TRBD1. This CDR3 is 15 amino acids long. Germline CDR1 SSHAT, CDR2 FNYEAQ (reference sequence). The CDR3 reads CASSPAGGRKETQYF. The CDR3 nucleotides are TGTGCTAGCAGCCCCGCAGGGGGCCGGAAAGAGACCCAGTACTTC.

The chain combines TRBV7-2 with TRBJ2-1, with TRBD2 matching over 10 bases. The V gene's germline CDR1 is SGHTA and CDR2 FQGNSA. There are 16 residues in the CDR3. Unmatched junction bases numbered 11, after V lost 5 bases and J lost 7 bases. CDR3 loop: CASSPLPSGGSNEQFF. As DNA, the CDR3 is TGTGCCAGCAGCCCTTTGCCTAGCGGGGGATCGAATGAGCAGTTCTTC.

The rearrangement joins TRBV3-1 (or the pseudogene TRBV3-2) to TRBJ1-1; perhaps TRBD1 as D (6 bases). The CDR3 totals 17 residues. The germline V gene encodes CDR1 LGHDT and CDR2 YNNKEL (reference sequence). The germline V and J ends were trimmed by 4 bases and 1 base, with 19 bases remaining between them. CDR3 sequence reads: CASSPNRGRGSNTEAFF. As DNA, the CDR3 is TGTGCCAGCAGCCCGAACAGAGGCAGGGGTTCGAACACTGAAGCTTTCTTT.

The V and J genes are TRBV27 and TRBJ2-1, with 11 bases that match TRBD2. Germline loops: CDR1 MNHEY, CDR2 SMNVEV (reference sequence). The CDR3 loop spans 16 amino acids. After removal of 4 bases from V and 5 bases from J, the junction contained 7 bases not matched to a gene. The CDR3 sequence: CASSSLSSGGHNEQFF. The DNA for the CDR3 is TGTGCCAGCAGTTCCCTGTCTAGCGGGGGGCACAATGAGCAGTTCTTC.

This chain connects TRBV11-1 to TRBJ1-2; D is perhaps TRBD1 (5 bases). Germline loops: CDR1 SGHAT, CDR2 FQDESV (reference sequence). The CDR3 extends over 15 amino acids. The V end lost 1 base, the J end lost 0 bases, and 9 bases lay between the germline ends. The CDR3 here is CASSLDTGTNYGYTF. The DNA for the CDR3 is TGTGCCAGCAGCTTAGACACAGGAACTAACTATGGCTACACCTTC.

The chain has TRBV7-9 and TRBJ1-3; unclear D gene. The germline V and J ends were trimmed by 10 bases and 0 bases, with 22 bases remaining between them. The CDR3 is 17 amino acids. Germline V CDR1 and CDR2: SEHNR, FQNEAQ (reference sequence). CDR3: CATQDGRTLSSGNTIYF. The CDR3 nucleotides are TGTGCCACTCAGGACGGGCGGACTTTGAGCTCTGGAAACACCATATATTTT. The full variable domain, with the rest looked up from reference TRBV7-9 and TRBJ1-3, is DTGVSQNPRHKITKRGQNVTFRCDPISEHNRLYWYRQTLGQGPEFLTYFQNEAQLEKSRLLSDRFSAERPKGSFSTLEIQRTEQGDSAMYLCATQDGRTLSSGNTIYFGEGSWLTVV.

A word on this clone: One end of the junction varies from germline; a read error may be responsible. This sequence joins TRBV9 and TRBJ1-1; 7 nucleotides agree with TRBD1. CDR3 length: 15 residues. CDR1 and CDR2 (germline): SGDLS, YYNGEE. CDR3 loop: CASSPSTGKNAEAFF. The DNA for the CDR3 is TGTGCCAGCAGCCCGTCGACAGGGAAGAACGCTGAAGCTTTCTTT.

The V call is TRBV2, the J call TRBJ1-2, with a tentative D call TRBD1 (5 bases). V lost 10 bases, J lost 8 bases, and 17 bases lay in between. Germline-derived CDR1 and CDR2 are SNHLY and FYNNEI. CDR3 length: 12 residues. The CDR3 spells CATAGGARGYTF. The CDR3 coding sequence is TGTGCCACCGCGGGCGGGGCGCGGGGCTACACCTTC.

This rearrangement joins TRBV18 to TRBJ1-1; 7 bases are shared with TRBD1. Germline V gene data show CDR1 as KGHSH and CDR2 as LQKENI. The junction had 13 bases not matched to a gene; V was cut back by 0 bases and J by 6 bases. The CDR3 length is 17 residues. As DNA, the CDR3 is TGTGCCAGCTCACCACCGTACCCGGGACAGAGTCCCCCTGAAGCTTTCTTT. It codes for CASSPPYPGQSPPEAFF.

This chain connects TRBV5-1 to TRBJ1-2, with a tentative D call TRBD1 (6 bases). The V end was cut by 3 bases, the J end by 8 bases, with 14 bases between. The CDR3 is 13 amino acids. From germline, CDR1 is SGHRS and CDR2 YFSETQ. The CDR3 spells CASSSRTASGYTF. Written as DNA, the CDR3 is TGCGCCAGCAGCTCCCGGACAGCCTCAGGCTACACCTTC.

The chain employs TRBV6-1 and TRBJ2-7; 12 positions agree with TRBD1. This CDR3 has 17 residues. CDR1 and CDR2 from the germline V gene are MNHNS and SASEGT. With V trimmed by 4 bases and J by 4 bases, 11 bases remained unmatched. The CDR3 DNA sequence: TGTGCCAGCAGTGCAAGACAGGGACAGGGGGCTGATTACGAGCAGTACTTC. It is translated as CASSARQGQGADYEQYF.

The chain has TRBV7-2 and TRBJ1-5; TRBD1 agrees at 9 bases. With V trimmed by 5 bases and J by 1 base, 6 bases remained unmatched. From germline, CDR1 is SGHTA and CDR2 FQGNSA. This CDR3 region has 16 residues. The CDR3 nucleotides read TGTGCCAGCAGCAACAGGGGGCTTGGGAGCAATCAGCCCCAGCATTTT. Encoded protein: CASSNRGLGSNQPQHF.

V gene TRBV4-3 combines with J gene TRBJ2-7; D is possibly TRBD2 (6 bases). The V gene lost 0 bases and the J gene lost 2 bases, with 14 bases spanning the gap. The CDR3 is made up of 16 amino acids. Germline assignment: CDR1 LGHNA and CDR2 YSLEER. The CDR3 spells CASSQDLAGIAYEQYF. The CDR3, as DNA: TGCGCCAGCAGCCAAGATTTGGCGGGAATAGCCTACGAGCAGTACTTC.

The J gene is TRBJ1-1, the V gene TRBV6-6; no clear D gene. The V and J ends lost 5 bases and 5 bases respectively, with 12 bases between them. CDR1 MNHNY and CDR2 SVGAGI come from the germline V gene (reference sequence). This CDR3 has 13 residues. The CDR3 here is CASSPYGWTEAFF. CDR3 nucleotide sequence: TGTGCCAGCAGTCCGTACGGGTGGACTGAAGCTTTCTTT.

CDR3 sequence (DNA): TGTGCCAGCACTTCCGCGGGGTCAGCTAACTATGGCTACACCTTC. This codes for CASTSAGSANYGYTF. The chain carries TRBV6-5 and TRBJ1-2; D uncertain. Germline values: CDR1 MNHEY, CDR2 SVGAGI. V dropped 7 bases and J dropped 0 bases, with 15 bases sitting between them. This CDR3 has 15 residues.

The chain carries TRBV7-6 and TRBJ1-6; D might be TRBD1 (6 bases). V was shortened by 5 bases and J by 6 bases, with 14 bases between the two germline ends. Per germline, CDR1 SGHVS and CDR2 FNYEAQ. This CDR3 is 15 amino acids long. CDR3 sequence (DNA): TGTGCCAGCAGCCACGACAGGACGTCTAATTCACCCCTCCACTTT. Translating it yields CASSHDRTSNSPLHF.